Below, one TCR beta chain is given with its context. This sample stems from a study of blood T cell repertoires in COVID-19. Generated by immunoSEQ multiplex PCR, the TCRdb table keeps only in-frame clones and is missing some. The sample includes about 220,000 clones, approximately 80% of them seen just once. The sequenced sample was peripheral blood. This clonotype was obtained from a woman aged 60-70 years who had recovered from COVID-19.

CDR3 loop: CAWSTGTGMNYGYTF. CDR3 coding DNA: TGTGCCTGGAGCACCGGGACAGGAATGAACTATGGCTACACCTTC. This chain links TRBV30 with TRBJ1-2, with TRBD1 matching 8 bases. V gave up 3 bases and J gave up 2 bases; unmatched junction bases: 8. This CDR3 is 15 amino acids long. The germline gives CDR1 GTSNPN, CDR2 SVGIG (reference sequence).